This T cell receptor (beta chain) was captured by sequencing in a study of T cell repertoires in cytomegalovirus infection. Study overall: Based on public TCR beta signatures, there were indications of CMV infection and of a matching HLA type. General study findings and limits: Carriage of CMV together with the relevant HLA was identifiable through cumulative public TCR beta family frequency. It was HLA-C-restricted CMV-specific TCR beta clonotypes that dominated the response ex vivo.

This clonotype was counted ten times or more. What it recognizes is unknown. MiXCR was run by TCRdb on the reads, yielding one entry per CDR3 protein. The sample contains around 130,000 distinct CDR3 sequences, approximately 24% of which appear only once. The CDR3 runs to 17 residues. The germline gives CDR1 MNHNS, CDR2 SASEGT. V lost 5 bases, J lost 2 bases, and 19 bases lay in between. This sequence joins TRBV6-1 and TRBJ2-1; D is undetermined. Input material: PBMCs, sequenced either directly or after in vitro stimulation (not recorded which). This sequence was found in a human donor in good health (CMV status not recorded). Some clones in this sample may be carry-over from other donors' samples. The CDR3 loop reads CASSQWTVSAPYNEQFF. In DNA, the CDR3 is TGTGCCAGCAGTCAGTGGACGGTGAGTGCGCCCTACAATGAGCAGTTCTTC.